The clone carrying this T cell receptor beta chain has only a few counts. What it binds is not known. CDR1 is PRHDT and CDR2 is FYEKMQ in the germline V gene (reference sequence). V lost 2 bases, J lost 5 bases, and 9 bases lay in between. The length of the CDR3 is 14 residues. The donors, all healthy, were Caucasians living in Russia, aged about 6 to 90. The data are from a study of blood T cells in healthy people across ages. Alongside a J-beta primer mix, a sample-barcoded 5' primer served in a second PCR lasting roughly 7 to 11 cycles. TCRdb analysed the 5' RACE reads with MiXCR anew, one entry per CDR3 protein. The data contain 700,000 to 850,000 distinct CDR3 sequences, about 34% of them singletons. Study conclusions and caveats: Diversity estimates from one million T cells were considered underestimates.

The clonotype was recovered from a man younger than 30 in good health. Sequencing was carried out using blood. J is TRBJ1-4 and V is TRBV13; D gene ambiguous. The DNA for the CDR3 is TGTGCCAGCAGCTTATGGACGGGGAATGAAAAACTGTTTTTT. Translating gives CASSLWTGNEKLFF.